The present TCR beta chain was sequenced within a study of beta chain features in type 1 diabetes listed by TCRdb under 2018. Background on the whole study: Mean age, gender distribution, total cell number and subset yield did not differ between patients and healthy donors. Regulatory and stem cell-like memory subsets were isolated from only 8 patients and about eight healthy donors, whereas naive and central memory subsets came from all 30 or so donors. In the study, TCRB repertoires of sorted circulating CD4+ T cell subsets from recently diagnosed type 1 diabetes patients were compared with those of matched healthy donors. A total of around 110,000,000 sorted cells were examined across all samples, and a strong correlation was observed between cell number per subset and RNA yield.

The entire amount of isolated RNA was reverse transcribed using the High Capacity cDNA Reverse Transcription Kit, so the sequenced TCRB transcripts were expressed ones. Deep immunoSEQ sequencing was applied to naive, central memory and regulatory T cell samples, giving an average of about 3.6 million total reads per sample. Sorted cells were lysed in RLT buffer, and RNA was extracted using DNase-treated RNeasy Micro or Mini kits according to cell number. To prevent cross-contamination, every cell subset was processed on its own, while patient and healthy donor samples were processed together. The immunoSEQ multiplex PCR was used to amplify TCRB sequences from cDNA, yielding 87-bp fragments that span the CDR3 region. Amplicons were sequenced on the Illumina HiSeq platform. The study's own analysis went as follows. PCR bias was computationally corrected using synthetic template baselines, reads within Hamming distance 2 were collapsed, and singletons that could not be merged were discarded. Reads were aligned against IMGT to assign V, D and J genes, CDR3 length and insertions or deletions at six rearrangement sites. Clonotype counts were normalized to sorted cell number within each subset before computing true diversity and Gini coefficients with the tcR R package. The overlap coefficient, calculated on TCRB nucleotide sequences, was used to quantify repertoire sharing. TCRdb's version of the immuneACCESS table is confined to in-frame rearrangements and falls short of the full clone set. An unresolved V gene accounts for under half of the shortfall where checked; the remainder is of unknown origin. That table supplies the V and J calls and clone size; D and trimming were determined from the DNA. Across this sample there are some 150,000 clones, with around 9.7% seen only once. 0.7% of the sample comes from the top ten.

As encoded in the germline V gene, CDR1 is SGHRS while CDR2 is YFSETQ. V is clipped by 3 bases and J by 5 bases, and the sequence between their germline boundaries is 11 bases long. Counted from cysteine to phenylalanine, this CDR3 has 14 amino acids. The read is trimmed to its CDR3 DNA, 42 bases read in frame from base 1. There are a few counts of this clone. Its antigen remains unidentified. No base-level quality is on record; no much larger clone is a single base apart. A single peripheral blood draw of about 120 mL on average was collected from each donor into heparinised tubes. Using a panel that included CD45RO, CCR7, CD25, CD127, CD95 and CD27, naive, central memory, regulatory and stem cell-like memory CD4+ T cells were sorted on a BD FACSAria II. All sorted populations exceeded 95% purity. PBMCs were separated immediately by Lymphoprep density gradient centrifugation and were stained directly, without being cultured. So that batch effects would be minimized, each experiment stained and sorted samples in pairs, pairing one healthy donor with one patient.

Broader findings and caveats from the paper: Because small numbers of individuals were included in the HLA sub-analyses, any influence of HLA type on TCRB rearrangement was left unresolved. The naive, central memory and regulatory TCRB repertoires appeared to resemble one another more closely among patients than among healthy donors. Shorter templates might have been favored by PCR, but patient and control samples were amplified and corrected together, so both groups would have been affected equally by any skew. Type 1 diabetes patients showed a moderate but significant shortening of TCRB CDR3 length in all four CD4+ subsets. Because cDNA was sequenced instead of genomic DNA, highly expressing activated cells could be over-represented, though the groups showed no difference in activation or CD3 levels. At VDJ recombination sites, patients with type 1 diabetes made fewer insertions and deleted more nucleotides, a pattern implying thymic rearrangement abnormalities.

The chain joins TRBV5-1 to TRBJ2-2; matching of 6 bases hints at TRBD1 as the D gene. Sequencing input: central memory CD4+ T cells from blood. The source is a young woman with type 1 diabetes. The nucleotides read TGCGCCAGCAGCTCCCAAGGGGGAACCGGGGAGCTGTTTTTT. Its translation is CASSSQGGTGELFF.